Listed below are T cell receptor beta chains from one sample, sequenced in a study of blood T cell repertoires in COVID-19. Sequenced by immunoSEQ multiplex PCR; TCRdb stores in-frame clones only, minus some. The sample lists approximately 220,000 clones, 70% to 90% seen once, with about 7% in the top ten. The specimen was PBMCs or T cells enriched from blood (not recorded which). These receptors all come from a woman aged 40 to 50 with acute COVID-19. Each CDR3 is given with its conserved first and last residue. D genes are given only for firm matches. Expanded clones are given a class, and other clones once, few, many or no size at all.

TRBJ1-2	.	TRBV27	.	TGTGCCAGCAGTTTCCGGGACTTCGGTGGCTACACCTTC	CASSFRDFGGYTF
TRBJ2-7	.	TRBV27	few	TGTGCCAGCGCCATTACACGGGACAATTCCTACGAGCAGTACTTC	CASAITRDNSYEQYF
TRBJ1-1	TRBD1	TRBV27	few	TGTGCCAGCAGTTACGGCCGGACAGGGAGTTGGACTGAAGCTTTCTTT	CASSYGRTGSWTEAFF
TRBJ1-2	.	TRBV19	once	TGTGCCAGTAGTATTGACAGGCCCTATGGCTACACCTTC	CASSIDRPYGYTF
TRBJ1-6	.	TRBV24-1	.	TGTGCCACCTCGGGGGGCTTTAATTCACCCCTCCACTTT	CATSGGFNSPLHF
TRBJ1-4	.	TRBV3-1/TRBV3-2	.	TGTGCCAGCAGCCAAGAAGTGACAGGACAGTCAGCAACTAATGAAAAACTGTTTTTT	CASSQEVTGQSATNEKLFF
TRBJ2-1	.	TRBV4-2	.	TGTGCCAGCAGCCGGATTAGCGGTGACTCCTACAATGAGCAGTTCTTC	CASSRISGDSYNEQFF
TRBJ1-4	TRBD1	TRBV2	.	TGTGCCAGCAGTCTGACAGGGGCTAATGAAAAACTGTTTTTT	CASSLTGANEKLFF
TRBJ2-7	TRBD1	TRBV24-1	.	TGTGCCACCAGTGCACCGGGACAGGGTACCCGCGAGCAGTACTTC	CATSAPGQGTREQYF
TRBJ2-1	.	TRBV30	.	TGTGCCTGGAGTGTACCGCAGGTTGAAAGGAATGAGCAGTTCTTC	CAWSVPQVERNEQFF
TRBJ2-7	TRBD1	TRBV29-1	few	TGCAGCGTCCCAGGACAGGACTCCTACGAGCAGTACTTC	CSVPGQDSYEQYF
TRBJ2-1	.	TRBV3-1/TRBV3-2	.	TGTGCCAGCAGCCAGGTCGGTGAGCAGTTCTTC	CASSQVGEQFF
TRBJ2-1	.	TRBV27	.	TGTGCCAGCAGCACAGGGTTTTCCTACAATGAGCAGTTCTTC	CASSTGFSYNEQFF